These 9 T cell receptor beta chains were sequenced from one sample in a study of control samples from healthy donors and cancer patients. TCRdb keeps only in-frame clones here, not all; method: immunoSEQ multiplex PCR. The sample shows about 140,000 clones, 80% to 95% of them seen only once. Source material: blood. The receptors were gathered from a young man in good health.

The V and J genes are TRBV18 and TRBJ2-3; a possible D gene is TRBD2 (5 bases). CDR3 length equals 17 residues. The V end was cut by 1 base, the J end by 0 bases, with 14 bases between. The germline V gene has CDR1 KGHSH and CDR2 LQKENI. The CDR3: CASSPLVDSTSTDTQYF. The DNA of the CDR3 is TGTGCCAGCTCACCACTAGTGGACTCCACTAGCACAGATACGCAGTATTTT.

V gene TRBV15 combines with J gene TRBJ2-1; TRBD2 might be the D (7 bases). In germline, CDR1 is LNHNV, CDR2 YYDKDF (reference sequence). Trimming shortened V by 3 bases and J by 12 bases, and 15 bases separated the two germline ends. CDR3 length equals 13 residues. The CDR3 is CATSSSGGGGQFF. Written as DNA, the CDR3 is TGTGCCACCAGCAGTAGTGGGGGGGGCGGGCAGTTCTTC.

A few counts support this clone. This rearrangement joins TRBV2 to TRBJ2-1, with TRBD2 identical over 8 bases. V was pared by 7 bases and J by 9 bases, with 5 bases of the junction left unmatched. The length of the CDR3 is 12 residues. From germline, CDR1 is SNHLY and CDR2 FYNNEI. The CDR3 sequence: CASKNLAGEQFF. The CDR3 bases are TGTGCCAGCAAAAACCTAGCGGGTGAGCAGTTCTTC. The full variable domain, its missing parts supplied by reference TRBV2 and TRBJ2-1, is EPEVTQTPSHQVTQMGQEVILRCVPISNHLYFYWYRQILGQKVEFLVSFYNNEISEKSEIFDDQFSVERPDGSNFTLKIRSTKLEDSAMYFCASKNLAGEQFFGPGTRLTVL.

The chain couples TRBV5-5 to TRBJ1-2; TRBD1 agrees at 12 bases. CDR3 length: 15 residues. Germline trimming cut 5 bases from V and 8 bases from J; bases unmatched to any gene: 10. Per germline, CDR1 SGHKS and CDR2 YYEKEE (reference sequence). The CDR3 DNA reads TGTGCCAGCAGTCAACGGGACAGGGGGCTGGAGGGCTACACCTTC. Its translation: CASSQRDRGLEGYTF.

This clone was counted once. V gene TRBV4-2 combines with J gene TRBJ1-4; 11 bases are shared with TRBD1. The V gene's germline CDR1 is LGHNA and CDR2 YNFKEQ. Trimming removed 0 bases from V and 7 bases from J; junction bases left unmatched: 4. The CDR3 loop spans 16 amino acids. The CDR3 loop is CASSQDLDRGPEKLFF. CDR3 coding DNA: TGTGCCAGCAGCCAAGACCTGGACAGGGGGCCTGAAAAACTGTTTTTT.

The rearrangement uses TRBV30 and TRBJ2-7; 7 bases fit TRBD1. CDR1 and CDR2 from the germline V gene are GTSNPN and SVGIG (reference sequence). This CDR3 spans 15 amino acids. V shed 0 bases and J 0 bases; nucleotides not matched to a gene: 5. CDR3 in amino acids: CAWSVLGQSSYEQYF. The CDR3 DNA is TGTGCCTGGAGTGTACTGGGACAGAGCTCCTACGAGCAGTACTTC.

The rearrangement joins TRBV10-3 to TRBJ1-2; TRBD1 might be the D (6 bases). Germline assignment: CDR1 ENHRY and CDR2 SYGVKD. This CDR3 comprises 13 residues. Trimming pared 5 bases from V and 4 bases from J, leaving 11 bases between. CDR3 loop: CAISQDRSYGYTF. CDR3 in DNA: TGTGCCATCAGTCAAGACAGGAGCTATGGCTACACCTTC.

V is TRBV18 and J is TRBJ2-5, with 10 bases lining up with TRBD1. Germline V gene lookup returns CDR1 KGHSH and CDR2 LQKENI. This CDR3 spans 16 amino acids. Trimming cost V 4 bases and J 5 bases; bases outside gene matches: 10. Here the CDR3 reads CASSLTLTGGKETQYF. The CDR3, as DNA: TGTGCCAGCTCACTCACACTGACAGGGGGCAAGGAGACCCAGTACTTC.

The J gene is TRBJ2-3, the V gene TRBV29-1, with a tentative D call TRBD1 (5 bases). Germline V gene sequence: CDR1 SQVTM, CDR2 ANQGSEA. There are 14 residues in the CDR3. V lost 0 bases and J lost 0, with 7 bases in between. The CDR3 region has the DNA TGCAGCGTTGAAGACGGACATAGCACAGATACGCAGTATTTT. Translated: CSVEDGHSTDTQYF.